This TCR beta chain appears in the sequencing data of a study of regulatory T cells in long-lasting Graves disease. Findings and limits, study-wide: With persistent disease, TRBV28, TRBJ1-2 and TRBJ2-5 were the favored segments.

According to the study, TCR beta libraries were built with iRepertoire HTBI primers and CDR3-region Arm-PCR. Original methodology: Among the samples, 60 or so TRBV and some 13 TRBJ segments were identified. TCRdb ran MiXCR on the multiplex PCR reads and lists one entry per CDR3 protein. The V and J calls reflect TCRdb's pipeline rather than the authors' work. The sample records 400,000 to 550,000 distinct CDR3 sequences, about a sixth being singletons. Time point reported: newly diagnosed GD, antithyroid drugs for less than 3 months. Generation of the TCR library employed RNA extracted from PBMCs. The patients were enrolled through endocrinology in Xi'an, China. This clonotype was found a few times. No antigen is known for it. CDR1 and CDR2 (germline): MDHEN, SYDVKM. CDR3 size: 12 residues. Between the trimmed V and J ends, which lost 5 bases and 4 bases, there was a span of 8 bases. The sample was also linked to a second study, of T cells in Graves' hyperthyroidism and ophthalmopathy. This second study notes: Researchers found most expanded thyroid clonotypes above 0.001 in blood as well.

The receptor was derived from a woman aged 18-29 years with Graves disease. The chain recombines TRBV28 with TRBJ2-5; unclear D gene. Material: peripheral blood mononuclear cells (PBMCs), obtained at new diagnosis, from a patient treated with antithyroid drugs. CDR3 residues: CASSPTPETQYF. CDR3 bases: TGTGCCAGCAGTCCGACCCCAGAGACCCAGTACTTC.